These T cell receptor beta chains were read from a single sample in a study of T cells in Graves' hyperthyroidism and ophthalmopathy. Via MiXCR, TCRdb re-called the multiplex PCR reads, giving one row per CDR3 protein. The data contain 400,000 to 500,000 distinct CDR3 sequences, roughly 15% of them seen just once; the ten biggest clones take up less than 6.5%. Source material: blood. All receptors come from a woman aged 18-29 years with Graves' hyperthyroidism. Both conserved end residues are part of each CDR3. D genes are given only for firm matches. Size values are once, few and many counts, or a class for expanded clones, and some rows have none.

D gene | clone size | J gene | V gene | CDR3 DNA | CDR3 protein
. | . | TRBJ2-1 | TRBV19 | TGTGCCAGTACCCAACGGGACTCCCATTACAATGAGCAGTTCTTC | CASTQRDSHYNEQFF
. | few | TRBJ2-1 | TRBV7-6 | TGTGCCAGCAGCACACAGGCGAATGAGCAGTTCTTC | CASSTQANEQFF
. | few | TRBJ2-1 | TRBV6-1 | TGTGCCAGCAGGAGGACAAGTGGGGCCTACAATGAGCAGTTCTTC | CASRRTSGAYNEQFF
. | many | TRBJ2-7 | TRBV28 | TGTGCCAGCAGTTTACAGGGGCCCTCCCACGAGCAGTACTTC | CASSLQGPSHEQYF
TRBD1 | few | TRBJ2-5 | TRBV6-2/TRBV6-3 | TGTGCCAGCAGTCCCAACAGGGGGCCGGGGGGAGAGACCCAGTACTTC | CASSPNRGPGGETQYF
. | . | TRBJ1-2 | TRBV20-1 | TGCAGTGCTAGGGGAGAGACCCTGATCAATGGCTACACCTTC | CSARGETLINGYTF
TRBD1 | many | TRBJ2-7 | TRBV10-3 | TGTGCCATCAGTGGGGGACAGAGCTACGAGCAGTACTTC | CAISGGQSYEQYF
TRBD1 | . | TRBJ2-7 | TRBV5-4 | TGTGCCAGCAGCCTTCCGGGGGGACAGGGTTACGAGCAGTACTTC | CASSLPGGQGYEQYF
. | many | TRBJ2-1 | TRBV12-3/TRBV12-4 | TGTGCCAGCAGTTTAGTGGGGCTAGCCGGCAATGAGCAGTTCTTC | CASSLVGLAGNEQFF
. | many | TRBJ1-2 | TRBV4-3 | TGCGCCAGCAGCCAAGATTCAGTTAAGGGTGTGGACGGCTACACCTTC | CASSQDSVKGVDGYTF
. | many | TRBJ2-3 | TRBV7-8 | TGTGCCAGCAGCTTAGCTAATTGGATTTCGGTCACTGATACGCAGTATTTT | CASSLANWISVTDTQYF
. | many | TRBJ2-1 | TRBV14 | TGTGCCAGCAGCCAAGATCGGGATTACAATGAGCAGTTCTTC | CASSQDRDYNEQFF
. | many | TRBJ2-4 | TRBV5-1 | TGCGCCAGCAGCGGAGGGCCAACGAAAATTCAGTACTTC | CASSGGPTKIQYF
. | many | TRBJ2-7 | TRBV2 | TGTGCCAGCAGAACAAGCCGGGGTACCTACGAGCAGTACTTC | CASRTSRGTYEQYF
TRBD1 | many | TRBJ2-4 | TRBV5-1 | TGCGCCAGCAGCTCACAGGGGCGAAAAAACATTCAGTACTTC | CASSSQGRKNIQYF
TRBD2 | . | TRBJ2-1 | TRBV7-3 | TGTGCCAGCAGCTTAGGTCCCGAGCGGGAGGAGCAGTTCTTC | CASSLGPEREEQFF
. | few | TRBJ1-4 | TRBV3-1 | TGTGCCAGCAGCCACCTCCGGGTAGGGCAATCAGAAAAACTGTTTTTT | CASSHLRVGQSEKLFF
TRBD2 | many | TRBJ2-5 | TRBV7-9 | TGTGCCAGCAGCGCCACTAGCGGCCAAGAGACCCAGTACTTC | CASSATSGQETQYF
. | many | TRBJ2-5 | TRBV28 | TGTGCCAGCAGAGAATCCGGGGGCGTGGGCCAAGAGACCCAGTACTTC | CASRESGGVGQETQYF
. | many | TRBJ1-2 | TRBV12-3/TRBV12-4 | TGTGCCAGCAGTTTAAGTGAGAGTGGCTACACCTTC | CASSLSESGYTF
. | many | TRBJ2-7 | TRBV29-1 | TGCAGCGTTGATGGGACCGGCTACGAGCAGTACTTC | CSVDGTGYEQYF
. | many | TRBJ2-3 | TRBV6-1 | TGTGCCAGCAGTGTTATCGGGGCTGGTTCCGATACGCAGTATTTT | CASSVIGAGSDTQYF
. | few | TRBJ1-2 | TRBV4-1 | TGCGCCAGCAGCCAAAGGTTTGAGTATGGCTACACCTTC | CASSQRFEYGYTF
. | many | TRBJ1-1 | TRBV4-3 | TGCGCCAGCAGCCAAGATAGGGGACAAAGCGGTTTCTTT | CASSQDRGQSGFF
. | many | TRBJ1-2 | TRBV7-2 | TGTGCCAGCAGCTTAGGAGGGGGATTGGAATATGGCTACACCTTC | CASSLGGGLEYGYTF
. | . | TRBJ2-2 | TRBV7-2 | TGTGCCAGCAAGGGAAAACACACCGGGGAGCTGTTTTTT | CASKGKHTGELFF
TRBD2 | few | TRBJ2-2 | TRBV4-2 | TGTGCCAGCAGCCATGAAGCGGGACGGGGCCTCGGGGAGCTGTTTTTT | CASSHEAGRGLGELFF
TRBD2 | many | TRBJ2-5 | TRBV6-2/TRBV6-3 | TGTGCCAGCAGTTACACCGGACTAGCGGCAACTGCCTACTTC | CASSYTGLAATAYF
TRBD2 | many | TRBJ2-1 | TRBV13 | TGTGCCAGCAGCCCGAAAATAGGACCCGGGACTAGCGGGAGTTACCTCAATGAGCAGTTCTTC | CASSPKIGPGTSGSYLNEQFF
. | many | TRBJ2-5 | TRBV6-1 | TGTGCCAGCAGTGACGGGCCAGGAGAACCGGAGACCCAGTACTTC | CASSDGPGEPETQYF
TRBD2 | many | TRBJ2-2 | TRBV6-1 | TGTGCCAGCAACCCCTTGACTAGCGGGAGTATCCCCGGGGAGCTGTTTTTT | CASNPLTSGSIPGELFF
. | . | TRBJ2-5 | TRBV5-1 | TGCGCCAGCAGCTTGGCCGGGACCAGAAGGGAGACCCAGTACTTC | CASSLAGTRRETQYF
TRBD1 | . | TRBJ2-1 | TRBV29-1 | TGCAGCGTTGAATTCGGAGTTCAGGGGGCGGGGAATGAGCAGTTCTTC | CSVEFGVQGAGNEQFF
. | . | TRBJ2-5 | TRBV5-6 | TGTGCCAGCAGCTGGAGGTCAGGGGCTGCGAAGACCCAGTACTTC | CASSWRSGAAKTQYF
. | many | TRBJ2-7 | TRBV3-1 | TGTGCCAGCAGCCAAGCCATAGTAAGCCCCGAGCAGTACTTC | CASSQAIVSPEQYF
TRBD2 | many | TRBJ2-1 | TRBV27 | TGTGCCAGCAGGGGACTAGCAGTGATCAATGAGCAGTTCTTC | CASRGLAVINEQFF
. | many | TRBJ2-5 | TRBV3-1 | TGTGCCAGCAGCCATAGAGGGCAGGGTATACGCCAAGAGACCCAGTACTTC | CASSHRGQGIRQETQYF
TRBD1 | many | TRBJ2-3 | TRBV28 | TGTGCCAGCAGTTTACACGCACAGGGGGAGCAGTATTTT | CASSLHAQGEQYF
TRBD2 | . | TRBJ2-7 | TRBV10-2 | TGCGCCAGCTCTACACGGGAGGATTTACCCTACGAGCAGTACTTC | CASSTREDLPYEQYF
. | many | TRBJ2-2 | TRBV5-1 | TGCGCCAGCAGCTTGGACGGCAGGGACACCGGGGAGCTGTTTTTT | CASSLDGRDTGELFF
TRBD1 | . | TRBJ1-1 | TRBV5-1 | TGCGCCAGCAGCTCCGGGGACAGCATGAACACTGAAGCTTTCTTT | CASSSGDSMNTEAFF
TRBD2 | . | TRBJ2-7 | TRBV20-1 | TGCAGTGCTCCCCAACCCACTAGCGGGATCCTCGAGCAGTACTTC | CSAPQPTSGILEQYF
. | . | TRBJ1-2 | TRBV27 | TGTGCCAGCAGTTTAGGACATAATGAGGGCTACACCTTC | CASSLGHNEGYTF
TRBD1 | . | TRBJ1-2 | TRBV11-2 | TGTGCCAGCAGCCTAGATGCAGGGGGCTACTATGGCTACACCTTC | CASSLDAGGYYGYTF
. | . | TRBJ2-7 | TRBV2 | TGTGCCAGCAGATATAACCGGGACAGGGAGGCTAGCGGGCAAACCTACGAGCAGTACTTC | CASRYNRDREASGQTYEQYF
. | many | TRBJ2-6 | TRBV29-1 | TGCAGCGTTGGACAGGGAGGTGGGGCCAACGTCCTGACTTTC | CSVGQGGGANVLTF
. | few | TRBJ2-7 | TRBV6-2/TRBV6-3 | TGTGCCAGCAGTTACAGGGCTTCCGAGCAGTACTTC | CASSYRASEQYF
. | . | TRBJ1-5 | TRBV6-5 | TGTGCCAGCAGTTACTCCCTAGGCAATCAGCCCCAGCATTTT | CASSYSLGNQPQHF
. | few | TRBJ2-6 | TRBV19 | TGTGCCAGTAGTATAATATCGGGGGGGGCCAACGTCCTGACTTTC | CASSIISGGANVLTF
. | few | TRBJ2-3 | TRBV30 | TGTGCCTGGACTATGACAGGCGCCCCGGATACGCAGTATTTT | CAWTMTGAPDTQYF
TRBD1 | . | TRBJ2-6 | TRBV2 | TGTGCCAGCATCCGCGACAGGGGGTCCCCCTCTGGGGCCAACGTCCTGACTTTC | CASIRDRGSPSGANVLTF
. | . | TRBJ1-2 | TRBV7-2 | TGTGCCAGCAGCTCGCCGGGACATGTCTATGGCTACACCTTC | CASSSPGHVYGYTF
TRBD1 | many | TRBJ2-1 | TRBV27 | TGTGCCAGCAGAGACGGGACAGGGCCCTACAATGAGCAGTTCTTC | CASRDGTGPYNEQFF
TRBD1 | few | TRBJ2-6 | TRBV6-5 | TGTGCCAGCAGTTATGGAGGACAGGGGGCAACTGGGGCCAACGTCCTGACTTTC | CASSYGGQGATGANVLTF